This T cell receptor beta chain was identified in a study of shared clonotypes between healthy human individuals. The CDR3 has 13 residues. Germline values: CDR1 SGHDN, CDR2 FVKESK. V was clipped by 3 bases and J by 4 bases, with 9 bases between them. TCRdb's table, derived via immunoSEQ multiplex PCR, lists solely in-frame clones and lacks some. The sample holds about 1 million clones; approximately 80% are singletons and the top ten take 0.52%. Specimen: memory CD4+ T cells from PBMCs. The subset denotes: CD45RA-negative fraction. The sequence was collected from a man aged 18 to 35 in good health. Some clones in this sample may be carry-over from other donors' samples. The rearrangement uses TRBV14 and TRBJ1-2; perhaps TRBD1 as D (5 bases). The CDR3: CASSQGEGYGYTF. In nucleotides, the CDR3 is TGTGCCAGCAGCCAGGGGGAGGGCTATGGCTACACCTTC.